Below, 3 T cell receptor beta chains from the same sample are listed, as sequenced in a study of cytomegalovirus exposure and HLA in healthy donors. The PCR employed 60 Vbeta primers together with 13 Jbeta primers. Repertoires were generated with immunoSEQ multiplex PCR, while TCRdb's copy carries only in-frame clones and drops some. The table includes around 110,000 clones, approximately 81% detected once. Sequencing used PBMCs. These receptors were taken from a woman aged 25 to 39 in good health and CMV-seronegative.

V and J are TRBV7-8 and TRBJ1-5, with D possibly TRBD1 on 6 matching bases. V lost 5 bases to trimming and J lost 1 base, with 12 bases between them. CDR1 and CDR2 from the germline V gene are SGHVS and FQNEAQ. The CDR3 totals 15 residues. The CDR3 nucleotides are TGTGCCAGCAGCACAGGGTCGGGGAGCAATCAGCCCCAGCATTTT. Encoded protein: CASSTGSGSNQPQHF.

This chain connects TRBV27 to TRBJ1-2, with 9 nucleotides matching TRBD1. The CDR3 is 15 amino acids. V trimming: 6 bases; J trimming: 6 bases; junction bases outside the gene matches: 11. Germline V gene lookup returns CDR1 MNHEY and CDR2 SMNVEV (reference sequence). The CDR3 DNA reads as TGTGCCAGCAGGATCTCATCGGGGACAGGGAATGGCTACACCTTC. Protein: CASRISSGTGNGYTF.

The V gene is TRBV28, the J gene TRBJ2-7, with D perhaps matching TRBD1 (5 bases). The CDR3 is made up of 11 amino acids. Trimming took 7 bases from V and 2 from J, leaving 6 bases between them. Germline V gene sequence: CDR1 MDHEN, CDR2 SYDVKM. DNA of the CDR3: TGTGCCAGCACGGACACCTACGAGCAGTACTTC. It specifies CASTDTYEQYF. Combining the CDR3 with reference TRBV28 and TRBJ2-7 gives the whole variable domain DVKVTQSSRYLVKRTGEKVFLECVQDMDHENMFWYRQDPGLGLRLIYFSYDVKMKEKGDIPEGYSVSREKKERFSLILESASTNQTSMYLCASTDTYEQYFGPGTRLTVT.